This T cell receptor (beta chain) was sequenced during a study of patients and donors after allogeneic stem cell transplantation (dated by TCRdb to between 2020 and 2021). Library prep was done by RT-PCR. The instrument was a NextSeq 550. TCRdb applied fastp at Q25 and MiXCR to the public reads, then kept only in-frame beta chains. Identical CDR3 proteins give one entry, which carries the most common genes and DNA. The sample yields about 76,000 distinct CDR3 sequences; around a quarter were counted once. The top ten hold about 26% of the sample. To note about this clonotype: The antigen it recognizes is unknown. No base quality values were provided; no much bigger clone lies one nucleotide off.

From the cysteine up to the phenylalanine, the CDR3 has a length of 17 residues. The retained sequence is limited to the CDR3, 51 bases, with the frame set at the first base. A distance of 25 bases separates the germline ends of V and J, which lose 6 bases and 2 bases respectively. Sequences DFQATT (CDR1) and SNEGSKA (CDR2) are obtained from the germline V gene (reference sequence). This chain is built from TRBV20-1 and TRBJ1-2, and TRBD1 may be the D gene, going by 5 matching bases. The sequence derives from a human donor who was either an allogeneic HSCT recipient or a stem cell or donor lymphocyte infusion donor (not recorded which). It is not recorded whose cells these are; they may come from a transplant donor. Material: blood, either unsorted or a sorted T cell fraction (not recorded which). The DNA sequence follows: TGCAGTGCAAACATAGCCCTCGGGACGGACCCCAACTATGGCTACACCTTC. Its coded protein is CSANIALGTDPNYGYTF.